This T cell receptor beta chain appears in the sequencing data of a study of cytomegalovirus exposure and HLA in healthy donors. Study-wide context: Most donors, more than 80% of approximately 400 genotyped, fell in the Caucasian-associated ancestry cluster.

The CDR3 sequence is 15 residues long. With V trimmed by 10 bases and J by 2 bases, 9 bases remained unmatched. CDR1 is LNHDA, CDR2 SQIVND, per germline (reference sequence). PCR was performed using 60 Vbeta and 13 Jbeta primers. Some clones are missing from TCRdb's copy, which holds only in-frame ones; the method was immunoSEQ multiplex PCR. The data contain around 200,000 clones, 75% to 90% of them seen just once; the ten biggest clones take up under 0.75%. The sequencing sample was made of PBMCs. The gene calls are TRBV19 and TRBJ1-3, with 9 bases that match TRBD1. The clonotype originates from a boy aged 10-17 years in good health and CMV-seronegative. CDR3 nucleotide sequence: TGTGCCACTTTGTACCGGGACAGGGCTGGAAACACCATATATTTT. Translating it yields CATLYRDRAGNTIYF.